A selection of T cell receptor beta chains follows, all from one sample in a study of identifying expanded T cells in peripheral blood. Sequenced by immunoSEQ multiplex PCR; TCRdb stores in-frame clones only, minus some. The data contain about 85,000 clones, roughly 91% of them singletons. Sequenced input: blood. These receptors were taken from a person between 18 and 75 years old in good health. Both conserved end residues are part of each CDR3. A D gene is named only where the DNA matches it firmly. Expanded clones get a size class; other rows say once, few or many, or leave the size out.

size,J,D,V,CDR3,DNA
.,TRBJ2-1,TRBD2,TRBV6-6,CASGKGLANEQFF,TGTGCCAGCGGGAAGGGACTAGCCAATGAGCAGTTCTTC
.,TRBJ2-6,TRBD1,TRBV7-2,CASSLMEWTGPSGANVLTF,TGTGCCAGCAGCTTAATGGAATGGACAGGGCCCTCTGGGGCCAACGTCCTGACTTTC
.,TRBJ2-7,.,TRBV4-2,CASSQEGVGYEQYF,TGTGCCAGCAGCCAAGAGGGGGTGGGCTACGAGCAGTACTTC
.,TRBJ2-5,TRBD1,TRBV7-6,CASSQNTGGPETQYF,TGTGCCAGCAGCCAGAATACAGGGGGTCCAGAGACCCAGTACTTC
few,TRBJ1-5,.,TRBV5-1,CASSLEGGEGQPQHF,TGCGCCAGCAGCTTGGAAGGGGGGGAAGGTCAGCCCCAGCATTTT
.,TRBJ2-2,.,TRBV18,CASSPRAGRNTGELFF,TGTGCCAGCTCACCACGTGCGGGGAGGAACACCGGGGAGCTGTTTTTT
.,TRBJ1-2,TRBD1,TRBV9,CASRTPSGQRGGGYTF,TGTGCCAGCAGAACTCCCTCGGGACAGCGAGGCGGGGGCTACACCTTC
.,TRBJ2-1,.,TRBV15,CATSKGRRGSYNEQFF,TGTGCCACCAGCAAAGGTCGACGCGGCTCCTACAATGAGCAGTTCTTC
.,TRBJ1-2,.,TRBV5-6,CASSWGLGEVDGYTF,TGTGCCAGCAGCTGGGGCCTTGGGGAGGTGGATGGCTACACCTTC
.,TRBJ2-1,.,TRBV9,CASSVERGGLSYNEQFF,TGTGCCAGCAGCGTAGAAAGGGGGGGCCTTTCCTACAATGAGCAGTTCTTC
once,TRBJ2-7,.,TRBV6-6,CASWAFGTVSYEQYF,TGTGCCAGCTGGGCCTTCGGGACGGTCTCCTACGAGCAGTACTTC
.,TRBJ1-4,.,TRBV5-4,CASSPRASDEKLFF,TGTGCCAGCAGCCCCCGGGCCTCAGATGAAAAACTGTTTTTT
.,TRBJ2-5,TRBD1,TRBV6-5,CASPPTGIQETQYF,TGTGCCAGCCCTCCGACAGGGATCCAAGAGACCCAGTACTTC
.,TRBJ2-2,.,TRBV28,CASSLLATNTGELFF,TGTGCCAGCAGTTTGTTGGCGACGAACACCGGGGAGCTGTTTTTT
.,TRBJ1-1,.,TRBV5-1,CASSFASNTEAFF,TGCGCCAGCAGCTTCGCCTCGAACACTGAAGCTTTCTTT
.,TRBJ1-2,.,TRBV11-2,CASSLVGLGYTF,TGTGCCAGCAGCTTAGTAGGGCTGGGCTACACCTTC
.,TRBJ2-1,TRBD1,TRBV15,CATSRARGQNNEQFF,TGTGCCACCAGCAGAGCCAGGGGGCAAAACAATGAGCAGTTCTTC
.,TRBJ2-7,TRBD1,TRBV19,CASSKRQGSSYEQYF,TGTGCCAGTAGTAAGAGACAGGGGAGCTCCTACGAGCAGTACTTC
.,TRBJ2-7,.,TRBV18,CASSPDSRGTSLREQYF,TGTGCCAGCTCACCCGATTCTAGAGGGACCTCACTCCGCGAGCAGTACTTC
.,TRBJ2-7,.,TRBV28,CASSFLGPGEQYF,TGTGCCAGCAGTTTCTTAGGTCCTGGGGAGCAGTACTTC
once,TRBJ1-3,.,TRBV18,CASSERSSGNTIYF,TGTGCCAGCTCTGAACGGTCCTCTGGAAACACCATATATTTT
.,TRBJ2-5,.,TRBV5-1,CASSLISGAIKETQYF,TGCGCCAGCAGCTTGATTTCCGGGGCCATAAAGGAGACCCAGTACTTC
.,TRBJ1-1,.,TRBV5-1,CASSLASDYTEAFF,TGCGCCAGCAGCTTGGCCAGTGATTACACTGAAGCTTTCTTT
.,TRBJ1-1,TRBD1,TRBV30,CAWSQGQGSNTEAFF,TGTGCCTGGAGCCAGGGACAGGGCTCAAACACTGAAGCTTTCTTT
few,TRBJ1-1,.,TRBV5-6,CASSLAGNTEAFF,TGTGCCAGCAGCTTGGCAGGGAACACTGAAGCTTTCTTT
.,TRBJ1-4,.,TRBV23-1,CASWIGSAGSEKLFF,TGCGCCAGCTGGATAGGCAGTGCAGGGAGTGAAAAACTGTTTTTT
.,TRBJ2-7,.,TRBV6-6,CASSYDYSYEQYF,TGTGCCAGCAGTTACGACTACTCCTACGAGCAGTACTTC
.,TRBJ1-2,.,TRBV28,CASRPAGSKGYTF,TGTGCCAGCAGGCCAGCGGGAAGTAAGGGCTACACCTTC
.,TRBJ2-7,.,TRBV18,CASSPTQLGTNEQYF,TGTGCCAGCTCACCCACACAATTGGGAACAAACGAGCAGTACTTC
.,TRBJ2-5,.,TRBV4-1,CASSLGGAGETQYF,TGCGCCAGCAGCCTAGGCGGGGCGGGGGAGACCCAGTACTTC
.,TRBJ1-1,TRBD1,TRBV7-2,CASSQGAGNTEAFF,TGTGCCAGCAGCCAGGGGGCTGGGAACACTGAAGCTTTCTTT
.,TRBJ2-5,.,TRBV28,CASSPVSQRKETQYF,TGTGCCAGCAGCCCGGTCTCCCAGCGGAAAGAGACCCAGTACTTC
few,TRBJ2-5,TRBD2,TRBV29-1,CSVESGGKETQYF,TGCAGCGTGGAGAGCGGGGGGAAGGAGACCCAGTACTTC
.,TRBJ2-3,.,TRBV4-3,CASSQEPSHTDTQYF,TGCGCCAGCAGCCAAGAACCCAGCCACACAGATACGCAGTATTTT
few,TRBJ1-1,.,TRBV20-1,CSATLTTEAFF,TGCAGTGCTACATTAACCACTGAAGCTTTCTTT
.,TRBJ1-5,.,TRBV7-8,CASSPASSREPQHF,TGTGCCAGCAGCCCCGCCTCGTCCAGAGAGCCCCAGCATTTT
.,TRBJ2-3,.,TRBV28,CASSFLLGTDTQYF,TGTGCCAGCAGTTTCCTATTGGGCACAGATACGCAGTATTTT
.,TRBJ2-5,.,TRBV7-2,CASSFPRSSAEKETQYF,TGTGCCAGCAGCTTCCCCCGGTCTAGCGCAGAGAAAGAGACCCAGTACTTC
.,TRBJ2-1,.,TRBV11-3,CASSLDAGTSYNEQFF,TGTGCCAGCAGCCTAGATGCGGGGACTTCCTACAATGAGCAGTTCTTC
.,TRBJ1-1,.,TRBV7-2,CASSLSGAGTEAFF,TGTGCCAGCAGCTTAAGCGGGGCTGGCACTGAAGCTTTCTTT
once,TRBJ2-7,TRBD1,TRBV7-6,CASSLEGQGFTQYF,TGTGCCAGCAGCTTAGAGGGACAGGGGTTTACGCAGTACTTC
.,TRBJ2-3,.,TRBV18,CASSLLRSADTQYF,TGTGCCAGCTCCCTGTTACGATCAGCAGATACGCAGTATTTT
.,TRBJ1-2,TRBD1,TRBV11-2,CASSLTILDRNTYYGYTF,TGTGCCAGCAGCTTGACGATCCTGGACAGGAATACCTACTATGGCTACACCTTC
.,TRBJ2-5,TRBD2,TRBV25-1,CASSASGAETQYF,TGTGCCAGCAGTGCTAGCGGGGCTGAGACCCAGTACTTC
.,TRBJ1-2,.,TRBV28,CASTIPGGASGYTF,TGTGCCAGCACCATACCTGGGGGGGCGAGTGGCTACACCTTC
many,TRBJ1-2,TRBD1,TRBV6-4,CASSDGTGGYGYTF,TGTGCCAGCAGTGACGGGACAGGGGGCTATGGCTACACCTTC
.,TRBJ2-7,TRBD1,TRBV7-2,CASSLLGQGYEQYF,TGTGCCAGCAGCTTACTAGGACAGGGGTACGAGCAGTACTTC
.,TRBJ1-4,.,TRBV5-1,CASSLRQYVATNEKLFF,TGCGCCAGCAGCCTACGACAGTACGTAGCGACTAATGAAAAACTGTTTTTT
.,TRBJ1-1,.,TRBV4-2,CASSPSAGKNTEAFF,TGTGCCAGCAGCCCATCGGCAGGGAAGAACACTGAAGCTTTCTTT
.,TRBJ2-3,.,TRBV19,CASSTSRTTQYF,TGTGCCAGTAGTACCTCAAGAACTACGCAGTATTTT
.,TRBJ2-7,TRBD1,TRBV4-1,CASSRGTGGSYEQYF,TGCGCCAGCAGCCGAGGGACAGGGGGCTCCTACGAGCAGTACTTC
.,TRBJ1-4,.,TRBV6-6,CASSYPGHQLKKLFF,TGTGCCAGCAGTTACCCTGGACACCAGCTGAAAAAACTGTTTTTT
.,TRBJ1-2,TRBD1,TRBV7-2,CASRNRTGSYGYTF,TGTGCCAGCAGGAATCGGACAGGGTCCTATGGCTACACCTTC
.,TRBJ2-7,.,TRBV11-2,CASGSYEQYF,TGTGCCAGCGGATCCTACGAGCAGTACTTC
few,TRBJ1-2,.,TRBV19,CASSIPRQPYGYTF,TGTGCCAGTAGTATCCCCAGGCAGCCCTATGGCTACACCTTC